These T cell receptor beta chains were read from a single sample in a study of low-dose radiotherapy and immunotherapy resistance in tumors. From the reads, TCRdb called clonotypes with MiXCR, one entry per CDR3 protein. The table shows tens of thousands of distinct CDR3 sequences, with about 25% occurring only once. The sample consisted of PBMCs, taken after low-dose radiotherapy plus immunotherapy. These receptors were collected from a male donor with prostate cancer. CDR3s include the opening cysteine and the closing phenylalanine or tryptophan. Fields, in order: V gene, D gene, J gene, clone size, CDR3 protein, CDR3 DNA. A D gene is named only where the DNA matches it firmly. Expanded clones get a size class; other rows say once, few or many, or leave the size out.

V: TRBV24-1; D: .; J: TRBJ2-5; size: many; CDR3: CATSDFGRMEETQYF; DNA: TGTGCCACCAGTGATTTCGGCAGGATGGAGGAGACCCAGTACTTC
V: TRBV29-1; D: TRBD1; J: TRBJ2-7; size: many; CDR3: CSVEKTTGGEQYF; DNA: TGCAGCGTTGAAAAAACAACAGGGGGGGAGCAGTACTTC
V: TRBV9; D: .; J: TRBJ2-7; size: .; CDR3: CASSVGGRTYEQYF; DNA: TGTGCCAGCAGCGTGGGGGGGCGGACCTACGAGCAGTACTTC
V: TRBV4-1; D: .; J: TRBJ2-2; size: many; CDR3: CASSHSQMNTGELFF; DNA: TGCGCCAGCAGCCACTCACAGATGAACACCGGGGAGCTGTTTTTT
V: TRBV28; D: TRBD2; J: TRBJ2-3; size: .; CDR3: CASSNREGTDTQYF; DNA: TGTGCCAGCAGCAACCGGGAGGGTACAGATACGCAGTATTTT
V: TRBV4-2; D: .; J: TRBJ2-2; size: many; CDR3: CASSQEGEIVGELFF; DNA: TGTGCCAGCAGCCAAGAGGGGGAAATAGTCGGGGAGCTGTTTTTT
V: TRBV30; D: .; J: TRBJ1-5; size: many; CDR3: CAWSVRGAQPQHF; DNA: TGTGCCTGGAGTGTACGGGGGGCACAGCCCCAGCATTTT
V: TRBV2; D: .; J: TRBJ1-1; size: many; CDR3: CASSEDGRTEAFF; DNA: TGTGCCAGCAGTGAAGATGGGAGGACTGAAGCTTTCTTT
V: TRBV5-1; D: .; J: TRBJ2-3; size: .; CDR3: CASGLGGYSTDTQYF; DNA: TGCGCCAGCGGCCTCGGTGGCTATAGCACAGATACGCAGTATTTT
V: TRBV5-4; D: .; J: TRBJ1-6; size: many; CDR3: CASSRPGDNSPLHF; DNA: TGTGCCAGCAGCCGACCCGGGGACAATTCACCCCTCCACTTT
V: TRBV5-1; D: TRBD1; J: TRBJ1-1; size: many; CDR3: CASSSTTGSRTEAFF; DNA: TGCGCCAGCAGCTCGACGACAGGGAGTAGAACTGAAGCTTTCTTT
V: TRBV29-1; D: .; J: TRBJ2-7; size: .; CDR3: CSVEGQGGYEQYF; DNA: TGCAGCGTTGAAGGACAGGGAGGCTACGAGCAGTACTTC
V: TRBV19; D: .; J: TRBJ2-2; size: many; CDR3: CASSITAGWTGELFF; DNA: TGTGCCAGTAGTATAACGGCAGGGTGGACCGGGGAGCTGTTTTTT
V: TRBV9; D: .; J: TRBJ2-3; size: many; CDR3: CASSLIAGRTDTQYF; DNA: TGTGCCAGCAGCCTAATTGCGGGGCGCACAGATACGCAGTATTTT
V: TRBV2; D: .; J: TRBJ1-1; size: many; CDR3: CASRGQDRSGGAFF; DNA: TGTGCCAGCAGGGGACAAGACAGGAGCGGGGGCGCTTTCTTT
V: TRBV24-1; D: TRBD1; J: TRBJ2-5; size: few; CDR3: CATSRGGVPETQYF; DNA: TGTGCCACCAGCCGAGGGGGCGTCCCGGAGACCCAGTACTTC
V: TRBV28; D: TRBD1; J: TRBJ2-1; size: .; CDR3: CASSPSGQGDEQFF; DNA: TGTGCCAGCAGCCCCTCGGGACAGGGGGATGAGCAGTTCTTC
V: TRBV18; D: .; J: TRBJ2-5; size: many; CDR3: CASSPLALDQETQYF; DNA: TGTGCCAGCTCACCACTAGCGTTGGACCAAGAGACCCAGTACTTC
V: TRBV6-1; D: .; J: TRBJ2-3; size: .; CDR3: CASSAREGRTDTQYF; DNA: TGTGCCAGCAGTGCTCGAGAGGGGAGGACAGATACGCAGTATTTT
V: TRBV3-1; D: .; J: TRBJ2-5; size: many; CDR3: CASSQGAGRTETQYF; DNA: TGTGCCAGCAGCCAAGGTGCGGGACGTACGGAGACCCAGTACTTC
V: TRBV20-1; D: .; J: TRBJ1-5; size: many; CDR3: CSARSSEGQPQHF; DNA: TGCAGTGCTAGAAGCAGTGAGGGTCAGCCCCAGCATTTT
V: TRBV5-1; D: TRBD2; J: TRBJ2-1; size: .; CDR3: CASSYTSGGSYNEQFF; DNA: TGCGCCAGCAGCTATACTAGCGGGGGGTCCTACAATGAGCAGTTCTTC
V: TRBV10-2; D: .; J: TRBJ1-2; size: many; CDR3: CASSEPSLQGHYGYTF; DNA: TGCGCCAGCAGTGAGCCGTCCCTACAGGGACACTATGGCTACACCTTC
V: TRBV12-3/TRBV12-4; D: .; J: TRBJ1-1; size: many; CDR3: CASSFNNNRGEAFF; DNA: TGTGCCAGCAGTTTTAACAACAATCGGGGTGAAGCTTTCTTT
V: TRBV4-1; D: TRBD1; J: TRBJ2-7; size: .; CDR3: CASSQGGQGPYEQYF; DNA: TGTGCCAGCAGCCAAGGCGGACAGGGCCCCTACGAGCAGTACTTC
V: TRBV21-1; D: .; J: TRBJ1-4; size: many; CDR3: CASSKDGTGLNEKLFF; DNA: TGTGCCAGCAGCAAAGATGGGACGGGACTTAATGAAAAACTGTTTTTT
V: TRBV12-5; D: .; J: TRBJ2-4; size: many; CDR3: CASGLVPLPIGSQIGNIQYF; DNA: TGTGCTAGTGGTTTGGTACCGCTACCGATAGGGTCTCAAATAGGGAACATTCAGTACTTC
V: TRBV6-2/TRBV6-3; D: TRBD2; J: TRBJ2-7; size: many; CDR3: CASSAGLAGGPNEQYF; DNA: TGTGCCAGCAGTGCAGGACTAGCGGGAGGGCCCAACGAGCAGTACTTC
V: TRBV7-3; D: TRBD1; J: TRBJ1-6; size: many; CDR3: CASSTDRGNSPLHF; DNA: TGTGCCAGCAGCACCGACAGGGGGAATTCACCCCTCCACTTT
V: TRBV20-1; D: TRBD1; J: TRBJ2-1; size: many; CDR3: CSAPQGASSYNEQFF; DNA: TGCAGTGCGCCTCAGGGGGCGAGCTCCTACAATGAGCAGTTCTTC
V: TRBV29-1; D: TRBD2; J: TRBJ2-7; size: many; CDR3: CSGIGGDYEQYF; DNA: TGCAGCGGGATCGGGGGGGACTACGAGCAGTACTTC
V: TRBV15; D: .; J: TRBJ2-7; size: many; CDR3: CATSRDRGAYEQYF; DNA: TGTGCCACCAGCAGGGACCGGGGCGCCTACGAGCAGTACTTC
V: TRBV29-1; D: .; J: TRBJ2-3; size: many; CDR3: CSYRALESTDTQYF; DNA: TGCAGCTACCGGGCGCTTGAAAGCACAGATACGCAGTATTTT
V: TRBV19; D: TRBD2; J: TRBJ2-3; size: many; CDR3: CASKSGGAGTDTQYF; DNA: TGTGCCAGTAAGAGCGGGGGGGCAGGTACAGATACGCAGTATTTT
V: TRBV7-2; D: TRBD2; J: TRBJ2-1; size: many; CDR3: CASSSGLAGVVGEQFF; DNA: TGTGCCAGCAGCTCTGGACTAGCGGGAGTGGTGGGTGAGCAGTTCTTC
V: TRBV4-2; D: .; J: TRBJ2-7; size: few; CDR3: CASSPQPGGVSYEQYF; DNA: TGTGCCAGCAGCCCGCAACCGGGTGGGGTTTCCTACGAGCAGTACTTC
V: TRBV5-1; D: .; J: TRBJ2-1; size: many; CDR3: CASSLSPPGNNEQFF; DNA: TGCGCCAGCAGCTTGAGTCCCCCTGGGAACAATGAGCAGTTCTTC
V: TRBV6-2/TRBV6-3; D: .; J: TRBJ2-1; size: many; CDR3: CASTPPPTYYNEQFF; DNA: TGTGCCAGCACCCCTCCCCCGACCTACTACAATGAGCAGTTCTTC
V: TRBV20-1; D: .; J: TRBJ2-3; size: many; CDR3: CSAPHGDTQYF; DNA: TGCAGTGCCCCCCACGGAGATACGCAGTATTTT
V: TRBV6-2/TRBV6-3; D: .; J: TRBJ2-2; size: many; CDR3: CASSLWSGANTGELFF; DNA: TGTGCCAGCAGTCTCTGGTCAGGGGCTAACACCGGGGAGCTGTTTTTT
V: TRBV7-8; D: .; J: TRBJ2-1; size: many; CDR3: CASARGSYNEQFF; DNA: TGTGCCTCAGCTCGGGGCTCCTACAATGAGCAGTTCTTC
V: TRBV6-8; D: .; J: TRBJ2-2; size: .; CDR3: CASSCSASTGELFF; DNA: TGCGCCAGCAGTTGCTCGGCTAGCACCGGGGAGCTGTTTTTT
V: TRBV2; D: .; J: TRBJ2-1; size: medium-sized; CDR3: CASSEVASGEQFF; DNA: TGTGCCAGCAGTGAGGTGGCCTCGGGTGAGCAGTTCTTC
V: TRBV2; D: TRBD2; J: TRBJ2-1; size: many; CDR3: CASRTSGGAWEQFF; DNA: TGTGCCAGCAGGACAAGCGGGGGGGCCTGGGAGCAGTTCTTC
V: TRBV29-1; D: .; J: TRBJ2-7; size: many; CDR3: CSVEDGTASYEQYF; DNA: TGCAGCGTTGAAGATGGGACGGCTTCCTACGAGCAGTACTTC
V: TRBV6-1; D: .; J: TRBJ2-6; size: .; CDR3: CASSSGVSGANVVTF; DNA: TGTGCCAGTAGTTCGGGCGTCTCTGGGGCCAACGTCGTGACTTTC
V: TRBV5-4; D: TRBD1; J: TRBJ2-5; size: .; CDR3: CASSLEGGQGPF; DNA: TGTGCCAGCAGTCTGGAGGGGGGACAGGGGCCCTTC
V: TRBV4-1; D: TRBD2; J: TRBJ2-3; size: many; CDR3: CASRSGGDTQYF; DNA: TGCGCCAGCAGAAGCGGGGGAGATACGCAGTATTTT
V: TRBV6-1; D: .; J: TRBJ2-7; size: many; CDR3: CASSEEVVWEQYF; DNA: TGTGCCAGCAGTGAAGAGGTGGTATGGGAGCAGTACTTC
V: TRBV5-1; D: TRBD2; J: TRBJ2-5; size: once; CDR3: CASSLAPLAGVWETQYF; DNA: TGCGCCAGCAGCTTGGCCCCGCTAGCGGGAGTCTGGGAGACCCAGTACTTC
V: TRBV6-6; D: .; J: TRBJ2-7; size: many; CDR3: CASSYSIFGEQYF; DNA: TGTGCCAGCAGTTACTCGATCTTCGGCGAGCAGTACTTC